The clone carrying this T cell receptor (beta chain) has more than one count but fewer than ten. Its antigen remains unidentified. The observed sequence ends 3 residues before the CDR3 terminus, with the missing tail filled in from the germline J gene. Sequencing used immunoSEQ multiplex PCR; TCRdb keeps in-frame clones, though not all of them. Reported are roughly 34,000 clones, none seen only once; the ten largest carry under 8.5%. Aged about 9 to 70 years, CVID subjects averaged around 43 years old. CVID subjects were neither ill nor on immunomodulatory or immunosuppressive medication at sampling. These data belong to a study of T cell clonality in common variable immunodeficiency. The study, taken as a whole, reports: Compared with controls, CVID subjects had fewer shared TCRbeta clones. What drives increased CVID clonality needs T cell subpopulation sequencing. Reportedly, TCR beta sequences from common variable immunodeficiency showed fewer deletions and N-nucleotide insertions.

The CDR3 spans 13 residues. CDR1 and CDR2 (germline): LNHDA, SQIVND (reference sequence). With 4 bases removed from V and 6 bases from J, the gap between germline ends came to 13 bases. The TCR comes from a human donor with common variable immunodeficiency. This chain joins TRBV19 and TRBJ2-7; TRBD2 is a possible D gene (5 bases). The sequencing input was peripheral blood mononuclear cells. The CDR3 spells CASSTTDFFEQYF. The CDR3 DNA, read in part, is TGTGCCAGTAGTACGACGGACTTTTTCGAG.